This section outlines one TCR beta chain sequence together with its context. Its antigen is unknown. The CDR3 spans 16 residues. Germline CDR1 SGHDN, CDR2 FVKESK. V lost 0 bases to trimming and J lost 3 bases, with 13 bases between them. Method: immunoSEQ multiplex PCR; TCRdb's copy keeps in-frame clones and lacks some. Here the sample spans about 94,000 clones, roughly 85% being singletons. The data were obtained in a study of T cell responses to AZD1222 COVID-19 vaccine. Whole-study findings and limits: Across spike, vaccine-associated CD4 TCRs were found, dominant at 160-218 and 743-854. With two AZD1222 doses given, Spike-specific TCR breadth and depth both rose. Donors were largely white British and mainly female; clonal diversity was possibly underestimated.

This receptor was identified in an adult who received the AZD1222 COVID-19 vaccine. Sequenced here: peripheral blood, sampled 28 days after the second AZD1222 dose. The gene calls are TRBV14 and TRBJ2-3; D unclear. The CDR3 is CASSQDVVINTDTQYF. The CDR3 DNA sequence: TGTGCCAGCAGCCAAGATGTGGTTATCAATACAGATACGCAGTATTTT.